This TCR beta chain emerged from a study of cytomegalovirus exposure and HLA in healthy donors. This CDR3 has 16 residues. Per the germline V gene, CDR1 is LGHNT and CDR2 is FRNRAP. V was pared by 5 bases and J by 0 bases, with 15 bases between. The donors were part of the validation cohort of roughly 110 subjects. That cohort was separate from the first cohort, which comprised some 670 subjects. Assay: immunoSEQ multiplex PCR; the TCRdb copy retains only in-frame clones and omits some. The sample lists under 400,000 clones; roughly 86% were seen once. Findings of the study overall: The classifier reportedly diagnosed cytomegalovirus status with high sensitivity and specificity. Researchers reported that a few CMV-associated chains were confirmed in vitro as CMV antigen-specific.

A remark on this clone: Antigen specificity is unknown.

This chain connects TRBV12-5 to TRBJ2-3, with a weak D call TRBD1 (5 bases). The source is a man aged 30-40 years in good health and CMV-seronegative. The specimen was PBMCs. The CDR3 here is CASGTIRTPSTDTQYF. The CDR3 nucleotides are TGTGCTAGTGGTACCATAAGGACACCTAGCACAGATACGCAGTATTTT.